The subject of this entry is one T cell receptor (beta chain). The data belong to a study of cytomegalovirus exposure and HLA in healthy donors. The germline CDR1 and CDR2 sequences are SEHNR and FQNEAQ (reference sequence). With V trimmed by 5 bases and J by 3 bases, 8 bases remained unmatched. The CDR3 is made up of 15 amino acids. Libraries were prepared by immunoSEQ multiplex PCR; TCRdb keeps only in-frame clonotypes and omits some of them. Here the sample spans around 350,000 clones, roughly 90% being singletons. This receptor was identified in a woman between 18 and 29 years old in good health and CMV-seronegative. The chain recombines TRBV7-9 with TRBJ2-7, with 9 positions matching TRBD2. The sequenced sample was PBMCs. As DNA, the CDR3 is TGTGCCAGCAGCGGGGGAGGGACTAGCCTCTACGAGCAGTACTTC. Translated: CASSGGGTSLYEQYF.